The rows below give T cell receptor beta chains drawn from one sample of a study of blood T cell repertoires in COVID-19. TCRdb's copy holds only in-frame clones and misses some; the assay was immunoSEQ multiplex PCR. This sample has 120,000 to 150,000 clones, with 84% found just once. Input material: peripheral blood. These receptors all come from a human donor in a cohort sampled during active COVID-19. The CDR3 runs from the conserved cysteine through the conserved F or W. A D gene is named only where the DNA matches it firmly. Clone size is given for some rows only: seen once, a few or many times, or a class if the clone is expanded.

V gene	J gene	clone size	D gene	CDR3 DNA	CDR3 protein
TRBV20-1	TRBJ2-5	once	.	TGCAGTGCTCGCGCGGTAGAGACCCAGTACTTC	CSARAVETQYF
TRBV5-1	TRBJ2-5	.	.	TGCGCCAGCAGCTTGGGACAGGTACAAGAGACCCAGTACTTC	CASSLGQVQETQYF
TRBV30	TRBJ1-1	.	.	TGTGCCTGCGGACGAGGGCACACTGAAGCTTTCTTT	CACGRGHTEAFF
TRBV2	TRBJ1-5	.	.	TGTGCCAGCAGTGAAGAGGGGAGGTTCGGTCAGCCCCAGCATTTT	CASSEEGRFGQPQHF
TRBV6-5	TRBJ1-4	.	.	TGTGCCAGCAATCTCCAGCGCCTAACTAATGAAAAACTGTTTTTT	CASNLQRLTNEKLFF
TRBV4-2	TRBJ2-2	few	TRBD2	TGTGCCAGCAGCCCCACTGGTAGCGGGGGTAGAGTCACCGGGGAGCTGTTTTTT	CASSPTGSGGRVTGELFF
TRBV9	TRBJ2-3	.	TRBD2	TGTGCCAGCAGCGTAGGCGGGAGCAGCACAGATACGCAGTATTTT	CASSVGGSSTDTQYF
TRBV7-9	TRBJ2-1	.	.	TGTGCCAGCAGCTCCAGACTAACGAGCTCCTACAATGAGCAGTTCTTC	CASSSRLTSSYNEQFF
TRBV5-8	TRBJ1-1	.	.	TGTGCCAGCATCCCGGAGTCCGCAAGGAACACTGAAGCTTTCTTT	CASIPESARNTEAFF
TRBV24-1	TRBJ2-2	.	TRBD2	TGTGCCACCGGGACTAGCGTCACCGGGGAGCTGTTTTTT	CATGTSVTGELFF
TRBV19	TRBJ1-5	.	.	TGTGCCAGTAAACGGCCAGGGAATCAGCCCCAGCATTTT	CASKRPGNQPQHF
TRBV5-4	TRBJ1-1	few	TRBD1	TGTGCCAGCGAAAAACAGGGGGGTAGGGCTGAAGCTTTCTTT	CASEKQGGRAEAFF
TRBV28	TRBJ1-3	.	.	TGTGCCAGCAGTTTGGCACGTCCCTCTGGAAACACCATATATTTT	CASSLARPSGNTIYF
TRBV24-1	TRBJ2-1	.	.	TGTGCCACCAGTGATGTACAGTACAATGAGCAGTTCTTC	CATSDVQYNEQFF
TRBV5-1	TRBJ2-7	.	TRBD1	TGCGCCAGCAGCTTAGGACAGGGGAACGAGCAGTACTTC	CASSLGQGNEQYF
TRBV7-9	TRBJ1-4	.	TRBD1	TGTGCCAGCAATACAGGGGGGGCGCGGCTGTTTTTT	CASNTGGARLFF
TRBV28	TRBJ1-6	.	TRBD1	TGTGCCAGCACCTTCCCTGACAGGGGTAATTCACCCCTCCACTTT	CASTFPDRGNSPLHF
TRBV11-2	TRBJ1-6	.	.	TGTGCCAGCAGCTTAGAGGCGACAACGTATAATTCACCCCTCCACTTT	CASSLEATTYNSPLHF
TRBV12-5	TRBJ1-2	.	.	TGTGCTAGTGGTTTGGTACCTGCCGGGACATTCTATGGCTACACCTTC	CASGLVPAGTFYGYTF
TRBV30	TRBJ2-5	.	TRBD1	TGTGCCTGGAAACCTCTACAGGGGGCGAGGGAGACCCAGTACTTC	CAWKPLQGARETQYF
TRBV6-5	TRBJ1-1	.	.	TGTGCCAGCAGTTCCTACATAGGGGGCACTGAAGCTTTCTTT	CASSSYIGGTEAFF
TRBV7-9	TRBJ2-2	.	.	TGTGCCAGCAGCCCTATCAGGGGCACCGGGGAGCTGTTTTTT	CASSPIRGTGELFF
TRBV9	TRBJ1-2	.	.	TGTGCCAGCAGTCGTGATCGGGGTGGCTACACCTTC	CASSRDRGGYTF
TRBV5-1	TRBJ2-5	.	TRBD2	TGCGCCAGCAGCCCTGGACTAGCGGGGCCTGTAGAGACCCAGTACTTC	CASSPGLAGPVETQYF
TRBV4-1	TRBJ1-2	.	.	TGCGCCAGCAGCCCCCTCAGTGGAGGGGGGGTCTATGGCTACACCTTC	CASSPLSGGGVYGYTF
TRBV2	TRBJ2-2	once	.	TGTGCCAGCAGTGTTAGCCGGGTCAACGGGGAGCTGTTTTTT	CASSVSRVNGELFF
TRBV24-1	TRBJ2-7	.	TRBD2	TGTGCCACCAGTCCGGGACTAGCGGGGGGCTACGAGCAGTACTTC	CATSPGLAGGYEQYF
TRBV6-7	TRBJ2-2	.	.	TGTGCCAGCAGTTACGGTGCAGTTGCCGGGGAGCTGTTTTTT	CASSYGAVAGELFF
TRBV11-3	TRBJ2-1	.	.	TGTGCCAGCAGCTTAGGTATCTACAATGAGCAGTTCTTC	CASSLGIYNEQFF
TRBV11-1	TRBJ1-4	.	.	TGTGCCAGCAGCTTCACAGGGACAACTAATGAAAAACTGTTTTTT	CASSFTGTTNEKLFF
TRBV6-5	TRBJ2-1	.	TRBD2	TGTGCCAGCACTCGCGGGGGGGCCTTCTACAATGAGCAGTTCTTC	CASTRGGAFYNEQFF
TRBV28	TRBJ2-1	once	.	TGTGCCAGCAGTAGAGCAGGCGCCACCTACAATGAGCAGTTCTTC	CASSRAGATYNEQFF
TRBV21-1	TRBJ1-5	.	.	TGTGCCAGCAGCAAAAAGGCTACCCCCCGGGACAGGGAGCTGCCCCAGCATTTT	CASSKKATPRDRELPQHF
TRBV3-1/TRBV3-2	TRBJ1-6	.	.	TGTGCCAGCAGCCAAGACAGGGTCTCACCCCTCCACTTT	CASSQDRVSPLHF
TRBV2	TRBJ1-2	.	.	TGTGCCAGCAGAGCTAACAGGGAATCTAACTATGGCTACACCTTC	CASRANRESNYGYTF
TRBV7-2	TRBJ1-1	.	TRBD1	TGTGCCAGCAGCTCACGACAGGGTATCCTGACTGAAGCTTTCTTT	CASSSRQGILTEAFF
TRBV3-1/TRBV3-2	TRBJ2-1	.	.	TGTGCCAGCAGCCAAGGCTTTATGAGCTCCTACAATGAGCAGTTCTTC	CASSQGFMSSYNEQFF
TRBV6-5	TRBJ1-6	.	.	TGTGCCAGCAGTAACTTAATATCCCTCCACTTT	CASSNLISLHF
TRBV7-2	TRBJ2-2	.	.	TGTGCCAGCAGCTTAGTTCCTAGTTTTTCCGGGGAGCTGTTTTTT	CASSLVPSFSGELFF
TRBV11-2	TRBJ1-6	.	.	TGTGCCAGCAGTCCCGGCTACACAGGCGCGAGCTCCTATAATTCACCCCTCCACTTT	CASSPGYTGASSYNSPLHF
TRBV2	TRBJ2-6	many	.	TGTGCCAGCAATATAGGACAGTCCCTCTCTGGGGCCAACGTCCTGACTTTC	CASNIGQSLSGANVLTF
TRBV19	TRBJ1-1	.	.	TGTGCCAGTAGGGGGAGGACTGAAGCTTTCTTT	CASRGRTEAFF
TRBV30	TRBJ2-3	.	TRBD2	TGTGCCTGGGGTCGATTAGCGGGAGATACGCAGTATTTT	CAWGRLAGDTQYF
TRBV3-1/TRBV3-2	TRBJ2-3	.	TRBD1	TGTGCCAGCAGCCAAGATGAGGGGGCCCACACAGATACGCAGTATTTT	CASSQDEGAHTDTQYF
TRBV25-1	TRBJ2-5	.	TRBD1	TGTGCCAGCAGCCCCGTTGAGGGGCAGGGGGTGGGAGAGACCCAGTACTTC	CASSPVEGQGVGETQYF
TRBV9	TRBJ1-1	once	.	TGTGCCAGCAGCGCCAGGGAGGACACTGAAGCTTTCTTT	CASSAREDTEAFF
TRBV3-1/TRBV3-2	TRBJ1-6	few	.	TGTGCCAGCAGCCAAGATAGAGTTTCACCCCTCCACTTT	CASSQDRVSPLHF